Below, 32 T cell receptor beta chains from the same sample are listed, as sequenced in a study of blood T cells in healthy people across ages. The authors ran a second PCR of 7 to 11 cycles using a sample-barcoded 5' primer and a J-beta primer mix. MiXCR, run by TCRdb on the 5' RACE reads, gives a single entry per CDR3 protein. Of about 1.6 million distinct CDR3 sequences detected, about 35% appear once; the ten largest clones hold approximately 10%. Sequenced sample: blood. Every receptor here comes from a woman aged 25 to 39 in good health.

The V gene is TRBV5-4, the J gene TRBJ1-1, with TRBD1 identical over 10 bases. Germline loops: CDR1 SGHNT, CDR2 YYREEE (reference sequence). This CDR3 spans 15 amino acids. Germline trimming cut 3 bases from V and 7 bases from J; bases unmatched to any gene: 9. The CDR3 DNA reads TGTGCCAGCAGCTCAAATGGGAGGACAGGGGGTGAAGCTTTCTTT. This codes for CASSSNGRTGGEAFF.

Only a few counts were recorded for this clonotype. The chain employs TRBV28 and TRBJ1-2, with D hard to call. V lost 5 bases, J lost 3 bases, and 10 bases lay in between. The CDR3 is 13 residues long. The germline gives CDR1 MDHEN, CDR2 SYDVKM. In DNA form, the CDR3 reads TGTGCCAGCAGTCAGCAAATCCACTATGGCTACACCTTC. This sequence encodes CASSQQIHYGYTF.

This clonotype showed up just once. CDR3 bases: TGTGCCAGCAGCTTATCTGGGATCAAAGAGACCCAGTACTTC. Its protein product is CASSLSGIKETQYF. The V gene is TRBV7-8, the J gene TRBJ2-5; D is ambiguous. V lost 2 bases, J lost 3 bases, and 10 bases lay in between. Germline V lookup: CDR1 SGHVS, CDR2 FQNEAQ. This CDR3 contains 14 residues.

This clonotype came up a few times. The V and J genes are TRBV4-1 and TRBJ2-3; possible D gene TRBD2, 6 bases. V dropped 2 bases and J dropped 2 bases, with 11 bases sitting between them. The CDR3 is 15 residues long. Germline V CDR1 and CDR2: MGHRA, YSYEKL. The CDR3 region has the DNA TGCGCCAGCAGCCAATTCGGGGGTGACACAGATACGCAGTATTTT. It is translated as CASSQFGGDTDTQYF.

With respect to this clonotype: Being one base from a much bigger clone, this may be a read error. The chain carries TRBV10-3 and TRBJ1-2; the D gene is possibly TRBD1 (6 bases). The CDR3 is made up of 13 amino acids. Trimming cost V 4 bases and J 4 bases, with 10 bases left between them. The germline gives CDR1 ENHRY, CDR2 SYGVKD. CDR3 amino acids: CAISGGAVYGYTF. The CDR3 nucleotides are TGTGCCATCAGTGGGGGGGCGGTCTATGGCTACACCTTC.

The V gene is TRBV6-6, the J gene TRBJ2-7; 7 nucleotides agree with TRBD2. This CDR3 spans 15 amino acids. Germline lookup yields CDR1 MNHNY and CDR2 SVGAGI (reference sequence). V lost 0 bases and J lost 5; bases outside the gene matches: 7. CDR3 in DNA: TGTGCCAGCAGTTACTCACGGGAGGCCAACGACGAGCAGTACTTC. This sequence encodes CASSYSREANDEQYF.

About this clonotype: A single base separates this from a much larger clone, so it may be a read error. This sequence joins TRBV5-1 and TRBJ2-5; D is perhaps TRBD1 or TRBD2 (5 bases each). The DNA matches TRBJ2-7 better at its end, which makes the J call doubtful. CDR1 and CDR2 from the germline V gene are SGHRS and YFSETQ. This CDR3 has 15 amino acids. The CDR3 DNA sequence: TGCGCCAGCGGCACCCCCTGGGACGGAACCTACGAGCAGTACTTC. This gives the protein CASGTPWDGTYEQYF.

The sample holds a few counts of this clonotype. The chain is built from TRBV2 and TRBJ2-5; 9 bases align to TRBD1. Trimming cost V 3 bases and J 5 bases; bases outside gene matches: 7. The CDR3 covers 15 residues. Germline CDR1 SNHLY, CDR2 FYNNEI. The CDR3 nucleotides read TGTGCCAGCAGTGAGAAGACAGGGGGTTTGGAGACCCAGTACTTC. Residues: CASSEKTGGLETQYF.

This rearrangement joins TRBV4-2 to TRBJ1-6; D ambiguous. The CDR3 loop spans 16 amino acids. V lost 0 bases and J 3 bases, leaving 9 bases between the germline ends. Germline CDR1 LGHNA, CDR2 YNFKEQ. The CDR3 sequence is CASSQEEGSYNSPLHF. Here the CDR3 DNA reads TGTGCCAGCAGCCAAGAGGAGGGAAGCTATAATTCACCCCTCCACTTT.

V gene TRBV9 combines with J gene TRBJ2-3; D possibly matches TRBD1 or TRBD2 (6 bases each). Trimming stripped 5 bases from V and 2 bases from J, with 15 bases between. The V gene's germline CDR1 is SGDLS and CDR2 YYNGEE. The CDR3 is made up of 15 amino acids. The CDR3: CASSRGGLSTDTQYF. The CDR3 DNA reads TGTGCCAGCAGTCGAGGGGGACTCTCCACAGATACGCAGTATTTT.

This clonotype was picked up a small number of times. CDR3 protein: CSASSIAGTYEQYF. For the CDR3, the DNA is TGCAGTGCTAGTTCGATAGCGGGAACCTACGAGCAGTACTTC. V is TRBV20-1 and J is TRBJ2-7, with 8 bases aligning to TRBD2. CDR1 is DFQATT, CDR2 SNEGSKA, per germline (reference sequence). The CDR3 length is 14 residues. Trimming took 3 bases from V and 2 from J; bases not matched to a gene: 6.

This clonotype was seen a handful of times. The chain carries TRBV20-1 and TRBJ2-3, with 7 positions matching TRBD2. CDR3 length equals 15 residues. The junction had 5 bases not matched to a gene; V was cut back by 0 bases and J by 2 bases. Germline loops: CDR1 DFQATT, CDR2 SNEGSKA (reference sequence). CDR3 bases: TGCAGTGCTAGAGATTCAGCGGGAAACACAGATACGCAGTATTTT. Translation gives CSARDSAGNTDTQYF.

This clonotype has a handful of counts. V and J are TRBV2 and TRBJ1-4; D possibly corresponds to TRBD1 (5 bases). The V end lost 5 bases, the J end lost 5 bases, and 15 bases lay between the germline ends. CDR3 length: 15 residues. Germline V gene sequence: CDR1 SNHLY, CDR2 FYNNEI. This CDR3 reads CASSRNGGPNEKLFF. CDR3 DNA sequence: TGTGCCAGCAGTCGAAACGGGGGACCCAATGAAAAACTGTTTTTT.

This clonotype came up a few times. The CDR3 spells CASRLTYEQYF. The CDR3 coding sequence is TGTGCCAGTAGATTAACCTACGAGCAGTACTTC. The rearrangement uses TRBV2 and TRBJ2-7; unclear D gene. The germline V gene has CDR1 SNHLY and CDR2 FYNNEI. V was cut by 9 bases and J by 2 bases, with 8 bases left in between. This CDR3 is built from 11 residues.

CDR3 nucleotides: TGTGCCAGCAGCCCAGGGACTCTTGAAGAGACCCAGTACTTC. Protein product: CASSPGTLEETQYF. The chain links TRBV5-5 to TRBJ2-5, with D maybe TRBD2 (6 bases). V lost 4 bases, J lost 3 bases, and 13 bases lay in between. Germline V gene data show CDR1 as SGHKS and CDR2 as YYEKEE (reference sequence). This CDR3 is 14 amino acids long.

A few counts support this clonotype. This chain uses TRBV19 with TRBJ2-1; TRBD2 agrees at 15 bases. Trimming cost V 6 bases and J 8 bases; bases outside gene matches: 5. The length of the CDR3 is 15 residues. Per the germline V gene, CDR1 is LNHDA and CDR2 is SQIVND (reference sequence). CDR3 nucleotide sequence: TGTGCCAGTAGCCTGGGACTAGCGGGGGGTCATGAGCAGTTCTTC. Its protein product is CASSLGLAGGHEQFF.

This clonotype was seen a few times. The V call is TRBV20-1, the J call TRBJ2-3, with D perhaps TRBD1 (5 bases). The length of the CDR3 is 12 residues. V lost 5 bases and J 3 bases, leaving 9 bases between the germline ends. Germline V gene lookup returns CDR1 DFQATT and CDR2 SNEGSKA (reference sequence). The CDR3 loop reads CSAVGLTDTQYF. CDR3 in DNA: TGCAGTGCTGTGGGGCTAACAGATACGCAGTATTTT.

The rearrangement links TRBV30 to TRBJ1-5; the D is unclear. V lost 5 bases to trimming and J lost 6 bases, with 14 bases between them. The CDR3 is made up of 13 amino acids. Germline V CDR1 and CDR2: GTSNPN, SVGIG (reference sequence). The DNA of the CDR3 is TGTGCCTGGGAGAGACATGGAGGTCAGCCCCAGCATTTT. Translated: CAWERHGGQPQHF.

The count of this clonotype is one. This sequence joins TRBV5-1 and TRBJ2-5, with TRBD2 matching 7 bases. Judging by the DNA end, TRBJ2-7 fits better; the J call may be wrong. The CDR3 is made up of 19 amino acids. Germline V lookup: CDR1 SGHRS, CDR2 YFSETQ. The CDR3 region is CASSLVVPGLTGGLGEQYF. CDR3 bases: TGCGCCAGCAGCTTGGTAGTCCCGGGACTAACGGGAGGACTGGGCGAGCAGTACTTC.

This clonotype was seen repeatedly, ten times or more. V usage is TRBV25-1 and J usage is TRBJ2-7; D unresolved. The V end was cut by 8 bases, the J end by 3 bases, with 5 bases between. Germline V CDR1 and CDR2: MGHDK, SYGVNS. The CDR3 totals 10 residues. The CDR3 DNA reads TGTGCCAGCGGAATCTACGAGCAGTACTTC. This translates into CASGIYEQYF.

This clonotype was counted between two and nine times. This sequence joins TRBV4-1 and TRBJ2-3, with 9 bases aligning to TRBD2. The CDR3 loop spans 19 amino acids. The germline V gene has CDR1 MGHRA and CDR2 YSYEKL. The V gene end was trimmed by 4 bases and the J gene end by 0 bases; junction bases not matched to a gene: 14. CDR3 loop: CASSPSSLIAGDSTDTQYF. CDR3 nucleotides: TGCGCCAGCAGCCCCTCCTCGCTGATAGCGGGAGATAGCACAGATACGCAGTATTTT.

The chain links TRBV12-3 or TRBV12-4 to TRBJ2-3; 12 bases align to TRBD2. This CDR3 has 15 residues. The junction had 6 bases not matched to a gene; V was cut back by 8 bases and J by 3 bases. Written as DNA, the CDR3 is TGTGCCAGCGGCGATGGACTAGCGGGGACAGATACGCAGTATTTT. Protein product: CASGDGLAGTDTQYF.

The V call is TRBV18, the J call TRBJ2-3; D is unresolved. There are 15 residues in the CDR3. Germline CDR1 and CDR2: KGHSH and LQKENI. Trimming took off 0 bases at V and 4 bases at J, with 11 bases between the two ends. The CDR3 DNA sequence: TGTGCCAGCTCACCACCTCTGGAAGGGTCAGATACGCAGTATTTT. This codes for CASSPPLEGSDTQYF.

This clonotype has a handful of counts. This rearrangement joins TRBV15 to TRBJ2-7, with D possibly being TRBD2 (5 bases). Trimming pared 1 base from V and 6 bases from J, leaving 10 bases between. Germline CDR1 LNHNV, CDR2 YYDKDF (reference sequence). The CDR3 covers 13 residues. CDR3 region: CATSRGERREQYF. CDR3 DNA: TGTGCCACCAGCAGAGGGGAGCGTCGCGAGCAGTACTTC.

The chain employs TRBV6-5 and TRBJ2-7; 8 bases match TRBD2. V trimming: 10 bases; J trimming: 3 bases; junction bases outside the gene matches: 8. Germline lookup yields CDR1 MNHEY and CDR2 SVGAGI. This CDR3 spans 13 amino acids. DNA for the CDR3: TGTGCCATCGGGAGGGTAATCTGCTACGAGCAGTACTTC. It is translated as CAIGRVICYEQYF.

This clonotype was counted a single time. The junction does not match germline at one end; this may be a read error. This rearrangement joins TRBV5-1 to TRBJ1-2; perhaps TRBD1 as D (5 bases). CDR1 is SGHRS, CDR2 YFSETQ, per germline. The CDR3 runs 14 residues. The CDR3 is CASSFWRGDYGYIF. The CDR3 nucleotides are TGCGCCAGCAGCTTTTGGCGGGGGGACTATGGCTACATCTTC.

This chain connects TRBV25-1 to TRBJ2-3; unclear D gene. Trimming left V 4 bases short and J 4 bases short, with 6 bases between. Germline-derived CDR1 and CDR2 are MGHDK and SYGVNS. There are 12 residues in the CDR3. The CDR3 DNA is TGTGCCAGCAGTGCCCGGCCAGATACGCAGTATTTT. Its protein product is CASSARPDTQYF.

The chain combines TRBV20-1 with TRBJ2-1; 10 positions match TRBD2. The CDR3 covers 17 residues. With V trimmed by 7 bases and J by 0 bases, 12 bases remained unmatched. Germline values: CDR1 DFQATT, CDR2 SNEGSKA (reference sequence). CDR3 nucleotides: TGCAGTGAACAGCGGGGGGGCCGGTTAGGCTCCTACAATGAGCAGTTCTTC. Translated: CSEQRGGRLGSYNEQFF.

This clonotype was detected a few times. The chain joins TRBV5-1 to TRBJ1-1; 9 nucleotides align to TRBD1. This CDR3 contains 14 residues. Unmatched junction bases numbered 5, after V lost 2 bases and J lost 6 bases. Germline CDR1 reads SGHRS; CDR2 reads YFSETQ. The CDR3 loop is CASSFRQGGAEAFF. In DNA form, the CDR3 reads TGCGCCAGCAGCTTCCGACAGGGGGGGGCTGAAGCTTTCTTT.

CDR3 coding DNA: TGTGCCAGCAGTTTGTTTGCGGGGGGCGAGACCCAGTACTTC. Its protein product is CASSLFAGGETQYF. V gene TRBV12-3 or TRBV12-4 combines with J gene TRBJ2-7; 8 nucleotides align to TRBD2. The J call may be in error: the DNA end matches TRBJ2-5 better. The CDR3 has 14 residues.

A few counts support this clonotype. V is TRBV20-1 and J is TRBJ2-7, with TRBD1 matching over 9 bases. This CDR3 is built from 12 residues. Germline assignment: CDR1 DFQATT and CDR2 SNEGSKA (reference sequence). Trimming took 7 bases from V and 7 from J; bases not matched to a gene: 8. The CDR3 bases are TGCAGTGAAGGACAGGGGCTAAGGGAGCAGTACTTC. Translating it yields CSEGQGLREQYF.

V is TRBV9 and J is TRBJ2-5; 9 positions match TRBD2. The DNA end is more similar to TRBJ2-7, so the J call may be wrong. The CDR3 sequence is 15 residues long. CDR1 and CDR2 (germline): SGDLS, YYNGEE. The CDR3 spells CASSPPGGGAIEQYF. The DNA for the CDR3 is TGTGCCAGCAGCCCACCAGGCGGGGGGGCGATCGAGCAGTACTTC.